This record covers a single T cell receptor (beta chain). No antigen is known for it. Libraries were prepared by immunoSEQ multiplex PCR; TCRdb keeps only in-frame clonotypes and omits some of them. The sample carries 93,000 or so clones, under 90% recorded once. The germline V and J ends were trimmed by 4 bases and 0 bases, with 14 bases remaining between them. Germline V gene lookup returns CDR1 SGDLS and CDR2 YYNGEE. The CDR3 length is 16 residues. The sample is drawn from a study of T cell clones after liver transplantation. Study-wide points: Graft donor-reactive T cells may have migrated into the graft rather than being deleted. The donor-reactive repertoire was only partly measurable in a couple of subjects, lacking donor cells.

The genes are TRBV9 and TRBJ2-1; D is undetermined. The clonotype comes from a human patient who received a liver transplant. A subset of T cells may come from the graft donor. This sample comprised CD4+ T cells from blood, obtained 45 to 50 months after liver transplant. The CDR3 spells CASSPHDGGSYNEQFF. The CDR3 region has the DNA TGTGCCAGCAGCCCCCATGACGGTGGCTCCTACAATGAGCAGTTCTTC.